Following are 29 T cell receptor beta chains from one sample sequenced in a study of cytomegalovirus exposure and HLA in healthy donors. PCR amplification relied on 60 Vbeta primers (plus 13 Jbeta primers). Clones were sequenced by immunoSEQ multiplex PCR, and TCRdb holds only the in-frame ones, with some missing. The sample holds tens of thousands of clones, around 73% seen once. Sequencing was done on a sample of PBMCs. The receptors stem from a woman in her twenties or thirties in good health and CMV-seronegative.

The chain combines TRBV25-1 with TRBJ1-2; the match to TRBD1 covers 7 bases. Germline V gene lookup returns CDR1 MGHDK and CDR2 SYGVNS. This CDR3 is built from 15 residues. V lost 3 bases, J lost 4 bases, and 8 bases stayed unmatched. This CDR3 reads CASSEGNRGSYGYTF. The DNA of the CDR3 is TGTGCCAGCAGTGAGGGAAACAGGGGAAGCTATGGCTACACCTTC.

This clone was counted only a few times. The rearrangement joins TRBV14 to TRBJ1-5; 8 nucleotides match TRBD1. The V and J ends lost 11 bases and 3 bases, in that order; junction bases with no gene match: 12. CDR1 SGHDN and CDR2 FVKESK come from the germline V gene. This CDR3 has 15 amino acids. The CDR3 region is CAFRGPAEINQPQHF. The CDR3 DNA follows: TGTGCCTTCAGGGGGCCGGCGGAGATCAATCAGCCCCAGCATTTT. The full variable domain, with the rest looked up from reference TRBV14 and TRBJ1-5, is EAGVTQFPSHSVIEKGQTVTLRCDPISGHDNLYWYRRVMGKEIKFLLHFVKESKQDESGMPNNRFLAERTGGTYSTLKVQPAELEDSGVYFCAFRGPAEINQPQHFGDGTRLSIL.

The rearrangement links TRBV6-1 to TRBJ2-7; a weak D match, TRBD1 (6 bases). Germline CDR1 reads MNHNS; CDR2 reads SASEGT. The V end lost 6 bases, the J end lost 5 bases, and 11 bases lay between the germline ends. This CDR3 contains 12 residues. CDR3 DNA sequence: TGTGCCAGCAGACCGTGGACAGACGAGCAGTACTTC. Translated: CASRPWTDEQYF.

Remarks on this clone: A much larger clone sits a single nucleotide away, making a read error possible. This sequence joins TRBV4-3 and TRBJ2-5; D might be TRBD1 (6 bases). Germline CDR1 reads LGHNA; CDR2 reads YSLEER. The CDR3 spans 13 residues. Trimming pared 0 bases from V and 6 bases from J, leaving 8 bases between. The CDR3 sequence is CASSQDRGQTQYF. Here the CDR3 DNA reads TGCGCCAGCAGCCAAGACAGGGGTCAGACCCAGTACTTC.

CDR3 protein: CASSPSGASTDTQYF. The CDR3 bases are TGTGCCAGCTCCCCGAGTGGGGCTAGCACAGATACGCAGTATTTT. V usage is TRBV4-2 and J usage is TRBJ2-3; D perhaps matches TRBD1 (5 bases). This CDR3 region has 15 residues. The V end lost 8 bases, the J end lost 0 bases, and 15 bases lay between the germline ends. Germline CDR1 is LGHNA and CDR2 is YNFKEQ.

The chain combines TRBV15 with TRBJ2-7, with 8 bases identical to TRBD1. The CDR3 sequence is 15 residues long. Germline V gene lookup returns CDR1 LNHNV and CDR2 YYDKDF (reference sequence). The V segment lost 0 bases and the J segment 6 bases; nucleotides outside the gene matches: 7. The CDR3 nucleotides read TGTGCCACCAGCAGAGATTTAGGACAGGGAGGCGAGCAGTACTTC. Its translation is CATSRDLGQGGEQYF. Full variable domain (rest looked up from reference TRBV15 and TRBJ2-7): DAMVIQNPRYQVTQFGKPVTLSCSQTLNHNVMYWYQQKSSQAPKLLFHYYDKDFNNEADTPDNFQSRRPNTSFCFLDIRSPGLGDTAMYLCATSRDLGQGGEQYFGPGTRLTVT.

This clone was seen more than once but under ten times. The chain has TRBV15 and TRBJ2-1, with D unresolved. Between the trimmed V and J ends, which lost 8 bases and 4 bases, there was a span of 9 bases. Germline V lookup: CDR1 LNHNV, CDR2 YYDKDF (reference sequence). The length of the CDR3 is 12 residues. CDR3 in amino acids: CATGSGYNEQFF. The CDR3 nucleotides read TGTGCCACCGGGTCGGGTTACAATGAGCAGTTCTTC.

This clone was found a few times. V is TRBV10-1 and J is TRBJ1-1; 8 positions match TRBD1. V dropped 2 bases and J dropped 5; count of bases not matched to a gene: 4. Germline CDR1 WNHNN, CDR2 SYGVQD (reference sequence). This CDR3 is 14 amino acids long. The CDR3 region is CASSEGQGVTEAFF. The CDR3, as DNA: TGCGCCAGCAGTGAGGGACAGGGAGTAACTGAAGCTTTCTTT.

J is TRBJ2-3 and V is TRBV7-9, with D tentatively TRBD2 (7 bases). Germline-derived CDR1 and CDR2 are SEHNR and FQNEAQ (reference sequence). This CDR3 contains 17 residues. Trimming stripped 5 bases from V and 4 bases from J, with 22 bases between. CDR3 bases: TGTGCCAGCAGCCCATGGGGGGGCGGGATGCCCTCAGATACGCAGTATTTT. Amino acids: CASSPWGGGMPSDTQYF. Drawing the rest from reference TRBV7-9 and TRBJ2-3, the complete variable domain is DTGVSQNPRHKITKRGQNVTFRCDPISEHNRLYWYRQTLGQGPEFLTYFQNEAQLEKSRLLSDRFSAERPKGSFSTLEIQRTEQGDSAMYLCASSPWGGGMPSDTQYFGPGTRLTVL.

The chain uses TRBV30 and TRBJ2-5; 11 bases align to TRBD2. The ends lost 0 bases at V and 4 bases at J; junction bases unmatched: 1. CDR1 is GTSNPN, CDR2 SVGIG, per germline (reference sequence). The CDR3 consists of 14 residues. The CDR3 nucleotides are TGTGCCTGGAGTGTAGGACTAGCGGGAGAGACCCAGTACTTC. This sequence encodes CAWSVGLAGETQYF.

This clone was seen a handful of times. A junction boundary mismatches the germline segment, possibly from a read error. This chain joins TRBV6-1 and TRBJ1-3; TRBD1 matches 8 bases. Germline assignment: CDR1 MNHNS and CDR2 SASEGT. The CDR3 is 14 residues long. DNA for the CDR3: TGTGCCAGCAGTGAGGTTGAGGGCCTGGACAGGGCTCATTTT. This sequence encodes CASSEVEGLDRAHF.

V usage is TRBV2 and J usage is TRBJ2-5; D may be TRBD2 (5 bases). CDR1 and CDR2 from the germline V gene are SNHLY and FYNNEI. The CDR3 runs to 12 residues. V was cut by 5 bases and J by 5 bases, with 9 bases left in between. CDR3 DNA sequence: TGTGCCAGCAGTCTAGCATGGGAGACCCAGTACTTC. Translation gives CASSLAWETQYF.

The chain joins TRBV29-1 to TRBJ2-5, with 8 bases aligning to TRBD1. With V trimmed by 3 bases and J by 4 bases, 4 bases remained unmatched. Germline V CDR1 and CDR2: SQVTM, ANQGSEA. The CDR3 extends over 13 amino acids. The CDR3 loop is CSVEETGVETQYF. The CDR3 region has the DNA TGCAGCGTTGAGGAGACAGGGGTAGAGACCCAGTACTTC. The variable domain in full, with the rest retrieved from reference TRBV29-1 and TRBJ2-5, is SAVISQKPSRDICQRGTSLTIQCQVDSQVTMMFWYRQQPGQSLTLIATANQGSEATYESGFVIDKFPISRPNLTFSTLTVSNMSPEDSSIYLCSVEETGVETQYFGPGTRLLVL.

J is TRBJ2-3 and V is TRBV6-4; no reliable D call. Germline CDR1 MRHNA, CDR2 SNTAGT. V dropped 4 bases and J dropped 2 bases, with 13 bases sitting between them. This CDR3 is 15 amino acids long. The CDR3, as DNA: TGTGCCAGCAGTGTTGAGGCCTTTGACACAGATACGCAGTATTTT. It is translated as CASSVEAFDTDTQYF.

Remarks on this clone: One end of the junction fails to match germline, which may point to a read error. This chain uses TRBV30 with TRBJ2-7, with TRBD2 as a possible D gene (7 bases). The germline CDR1 and CDR2 sequences are GTSNPN and SVGIG (reference sequence). CDR3 length equals 11 residues. The CDR3 is CAWRGGYEQYF. The CDR3 nucleotides read TGTGCTTGGAGGGGGGGTTACGAGCAGTACTTC. The full variable domain, with the rest looked up from reference TRBV30 and TRBJ2-7, is SQTIHQWPATLVQPVGSPLSLECTVEGTSNPNLYWYRQAAGRGLQLLFYSVGIGQISSEVPQNLSASRPQDRQFILSSKKLLLSDSGFYLCAWRGGYEQYFGPGTRLTVT.

This rearrangement joins TRBV7-9 to TRBJ1-2; 7 bases map to TRBD1. J gave up 6 bases and V 5 bases, and 9 bases lay outside the gene matches. CDR3 length: 14 residues. Germline assignment: CDR1 SEHNR and CDR2 FQNEAQ (reference sequence). The CDR3 reads CASSPTDRMDGYTF. The CDR3, as DNA: TGTGCCAGCAGCCCAACGGACAGGATGGATGGCTACACCTTC.

The sample holds a few counts of this clone. The chain couples TRBV7-9 to TRBJ2-1; the match to TRBD2 covers 7 bases. This CDR3 has 18 amino acids. Germline V gene sequence: CDR1 SEHNR, CDR2 FQNEAQ (reference sequence). With 5 bases clipped from V and 0 bases from J, the junction kept 13 bases outside the gene matches. The CDR3 spells CASSQAPRLAVSYNEQFF. The CDR3 region has the DNA TGTGCCAGCAGCCAGGCGCCGCGGCTAGCGGTCTCCTACAATGAGCAGTTCTTC.

This sequence joins TRBV10-2 and TRBJ2-3; 7 nucleotides align to TRBD2. This CDR3 is 16 amino acids long. Per the germline V gene, CDR1 is WSHSY and CDR2 is SAAADI. V gave up 2 bases and J gave up 0 bases; unmatched junction bases: 5. The CDR3 here is CASSEPTSQSTDTQYF. The CDR3 DNA is TGCGCCAGCAGTGAGCCGACTAGCCAGAGCACAGATACGCAGTATTTT.

The V and J genes are TRBV19 and TRBJ2-1, with D hard to call. Per the germline V gene, CDR1 is LNHDA and CDR2 is SQIVND (reference sequence). The CDR3 sequence is 11 residues long. Trimming removed 6 bases at V and 4 bases at J, with 4 bases between. This CDR3 reads CASRQYNEQFF. The CDR3 DNA reads as TGTGCCAGTAGGCAGTACAATGAGCAGTTCTTC.

This chain uses TRBV9 with TRBJ2-1; tentatively, D is TRBD2 (6 bases). Germline loops: CDR1 SGDLS, CDR2 YYNGEE. V was trimmed by 0 bases and J by 7 bases, leaving 11 bases between them. The CDR3 contains 14 residues. The CDR3 nucleotides read TGTGCCAGCAGCGTAGAAACTAGCAGAAATGAGCAGTTCTTC. This sequence encodes CASSVETSRNEQFF. The full variable domain, its missing parts supplied by reference TRBV9 and TRBJ2-1, is DSGVTQTPKHLITATGQRVTLRCSPRSGDLSVYWYQQSLDQGLQFLIQYYNGEERAKGNILERFSAQQFPDLHSELNLSSLELGDSALYFCASSVETSRNEQFFGPGTRLTVL.

The chain joins TRBV5-4 to TRBJ1-1; 7 bases are a match to TRBD1. CDR3 length equals 14 residues. Losses at the gene ends were 2 bases for V and 0 bases for J; bases not matched to a gene: 1. CDR1 SGHNT and CDR2 YYREEE come from the germline V gene (reference sequence). The CDR3 is CASSFDRVNTEAFF. The CDR3 DNA sequence: TGTGCCAGCAGCTTTGACAGGGTGAACACTGAAGCTTTCTTT.

The rearrangement joins TRBV11-2 to TRBJ2-1, with D uncertain. With 4 bases removed from V and 5 bases from J, the gap between germline ends came to 12 bases. The CDR3 loop spans 14 amino acids. Germline V gives CDR1 SGHAT, CDR2 FQNNGV. The CDR3 protein is CASSSLKHHNEQFF. The CDR3 coding sequence is TGTGCCAGCAGCTCCCTAAAGCACCACAATGAGCAGTTCTTC.

The rearrangement links TRBV5-4 to TRBJ2-7, with 7 bases matching TRBD2. The CDR3 length is 15 residues. Germline V gene data show CDR1 as SGHNT and CDR2 as YYREEE (reference sequence). J was trimmed by 2 bases and V by 2 bases; bases with no gene match: 7. The CDR3 spells CASSLSSGPTYEQYF. CDR3 coding DNA: TGTGCCAGCAGCTTAAGTAGCGGGCCAACCTACGAGCAGTACTTC.

J is TRBJ2-5 and V is TRBV28; TRBD2 matches at 10 bases. The CDR3 covers 15 residues. Germline values: CDR1 MDHEN, CDR2 SYDVKM. V was pared by 3 bases and J by 1 base, with 2 bases of the junction left unmatched. The CDR3 region is CASSFGLAAQETQYF. The CDR3, as DNA: TGTGCCAGCAGTTTCGGACTAGCGGCCCAAGAGACCCAGTACTTC.

This chain uses TRBV30 with TRBJ1-6; D remains ambiguous. CDR3 length: 15 amino acids. The ends were cut back, 0 bases at V and 0 bases at J, with 6 bases in the middle. The germline V gene encodes CDR1 GTSNPN and CDR2 SVGIG (reference sequence). The CDR3 DNA is TGTGCCTGGAGTGTAGTGAGCTCCTATAATTCACCCCTCCACTTT. Translation gives CAWSVVSSYNSPLHF.

The chain has TRBV18 and TRBJ2-1, with a weak D call TRBD1 (6 bases). Per germline, CDR1 KGHSH and CDR2 LQKENI. The CDR3 is made up of 14 amino acids. Trimming took 3 bases from V and 7 from J, leaving 13 bases between them. CDR3 sequence (DNA): TGTGCCAGCTCACCGCGGCAGGGGTTTAATGAGCAGTTCTTC. Its protein is CASSPRQGFNEQFF.

This rearrangement joins TRBV29-1 to TRBJ2-3; TRBD2 matches 10 bases. This CDR3 is built from 13 residues. J lost 6 bases, V lost 7 bases, and 7 bases had no gene match. The germline gives CDR1 SQVTM, CDR2 ANQGSEA. As DNA, the CDR3 is TGCAGCGCCCTAGCGGGGGATTCGGATACGCAGTATTTT. Encoded protein: CSALAGDSDTQYF.

This clone appeared a single time. The CDR3 DNA reads as TGCAGTGCTCTTGACAATGAGCAGTTCTTC. As protein: CSALDNEQFF. The rearrangement uses TRBV20-1 and TRBJ2-1; no firm D call. V dropped 5 bases and J dropped 5 bases, with 4 bases sitting between them. Per germline, CDR1 DFQATT and CDR2 SNEGSKA (reference sequence). The length of the CDR3 is 10 residues.

The table lists this clone with a few counts. V usage is TRBV6-1 and J usage is TRBJ1-5, with TRBD1 matching over 7 bases. The germline gives CDR1 MNHNS, CDR2 SASEGT. Germline trimming cut 6 bases from V and 7 bases from J; bases unmatched to any gene: 9. The CDR3 runs to 14 residues. The CDR3 here is CASSFKGAGQPQHF. DNA of the CDR3: TGTGCCAGCAGCTTTAAGGGGGCAGGACAGCCCCAGCATTTT.